This T cell receptor beta chain was captured by sequencing in a study of blood T cell repertoires in COVID-19. The repertoire was sequenced with immunoSEQ multiplex PCR; TCRdb's copy has only in-frame clones and lacks some. The sample includes some 270,000 clones, roughly 84% seen only once; the top ten take roughly 3.1%. The CDR3 has 14 residues. Trimming took 3 bases from V and 4 from J, leaving 12 bases between them. The germline CDR1 and CDR2 sequences are MNHEY and SMNVEV (reference sequence). The sample comprised PBMCs or T cells enriched from blood (not recorded which). The chain is built from TRBV27 and TRBJ2-5, with D perhaps matching TRBD1 (6 bases). The sequence was collected from a man between 50 and 59 years old who had recovered from COVID-19. The CDR3 loop is CASSFDRNRETQYF. The CDR3 DNA is TGTGCCAGCAGTTTCGACAGGAACCGAGAGACCCAGTACTTC.